A single sample gave rise to the 19 T cell receptor beta chains below, sequenced in a study of T and B cells in COVID-19 patients. TRB was amplified from about 260-540 ng of blood genomic DNA. Multiplex PCR with BIOMED2 TRB-A/B primer pools amplified TRB rearrangements. One entry per CDR3 protein results from TCRdb running MiXCR on the multiplex PCR reads. The sample shows fewer than 10,000 distinct CDR3 sequences, 25% to 30% of them seen only once. Sequencing used blood. The source is a human donor who had recovered from COVID-19.

By sample fraction, this clonotype is medium-sized. V usage is TRBV12-3 or TRBV12-4 and J usage is TRBJ2-2, with a possible D match to TRBD2 (6 bases). Trimming stripped 3 bases from V and 3 bases from J, with 8 bases between. This CDR3 has 14 amino acids. CDR3 amino acids: CASSLGGDTGELFF. The CDR3 DNA sequence: TGTGCCAGCAGTTTGGGGGGAGACACCGGGGAGCTGTTTTTT.

This chain uses TRBV2 with TRBJ2-1, with TRBD2 matching 7 bases. This CDR3 has 13 amino acids. V was pared by 6 bases and J by 3 bases, with 2 bases of the junction left unmatched. The germline V gene has CDR1 SNHLY and CDR2 FYNNEI. CDR3 bases: TGTGCCAGCAGGGGGGAGGGCTACAATGAGCAGTTCTTC. Translating gives CASRGEGYNEQFF.

This clonotype counts as medium-sized (0.01 to 0.1%). The V call is TRBV27, the J call TRBJ1-5; D gene ambiguous. Trimming shortened V by 4 bases and J by 0 bases, and 7 bases separated the two germline ends. Germline CDR1 is MNHEY and CDR2 is SMNVEV (reference sequence). CDR3 length equals 14 residues. CDR3 nucleotide sequence: TGTGCCAGCAGTTCGGGTGGTAGCAATCAGCCCCAGCATTTT. This encodes CASSSGGSNQPQHF.

Turning to this clonotype: Being one base from a much bigger clone, this may be a read error. The chain recombines TRBV6-2 or TRBV6-3 with TRBJ2-7, with D possibly called TRBD1 or TRBD2 (5 bases each). The CDR3 contains 14 residues. Per the germline V gene, CDR1 is MNHEY and CDR2 is SVGEGT. CDR3 nucleotides: TGTGACAGCAGTTTGTCAGGGACCTCCTACGAGCAGTACTTC. As protein: CDSSLSGTSYEQYF.

The chain is built from TRBV5-1 and TRBJ2-5, with D unresolved. With 0 bases removed from V and 0 bases from J, the gap between germline ends came to 12 bases. The CDR3 spans 16 residues. The V gene's germline CDR1 is SGHRS and CDR2 YFSETQ. The CDR3 nucleotides are TGCGCCAGCAGCTTGGAAAGCCGCCTTTACCAAGAGACCCAGTACTTC. Protein product: CASSLESRLYQETQYF.

This clonotype has only a few counts. This rearrangement joins TRBV5-4 to TRBJ1-6, with D possibly TRBD1 on 6 matching bases. This CDR3 has 16 amino acids. The germline CDR1 and CDR2 sequences are SGHNT and YYREEE (reference sequence). The V end lost 0 bases, the J end lost 7 bases, and 14 bases lay between the germline ends. CDR3 DNA: TGTGCCAGCAGCTTGGACGGGGGGGCGCGCAATTCACCCCTCCACTTT. Translated: CASSLDGGARNSPLHF.

This clonotype is termed medium-sized. The DNA for the CDR3 is TGTGCCAGTAACGACAGGGTTCAGCCCCAGCATTTT. Translated: CASNDRVQPQHF. V gene TRBV19 combines with J gene TRBJ1-5; 7 positions match TRBD1. From germline, CDR1 is LNHDA and CDR2 SQIVND (reference sequence). V trimming: 7 bases; J trimming: 6 bases; junction bases outside the gene matches: 3. The CDR3 has 12 residues.

This rearrangement joins TRBV6-1 to TRBJ2-7; perhaps TRBD2 as D (6 bases). Deletions cut 2 bases from V and 2 bases from J, with 19 bases between. The CDR3 sequence is 17 residues long. Germline assignment: CDR1 MNHNS and CDR2 SASEGT. As DNA, the CDR3 is TGTGCCAGCAGTGAACTTGGCTTTTGGGGGGTACCCTACGAGCAGTACTTC. Translated: CASSELGFWGVPYEQYF.

On this clonotype: This clone may be a read error of a much larger clone one base away. The V call is TRBV6-5, the J call TRBJ1-1; D not resolved. The CDR3 is made up of 13 amino acids. The germline V and J ends were trimmed by 7 bases and 1 base, with 10 bases remaining between them. The germline gives CDR1 MNHEY, CDR2 SVGAGI. In DNA, the CDR3 is TGTGCCAGCAATAAAAAAACGAACACTGAAGCTTTCTTT. Translating it yields CASNKKTNTEAFF.

In its sample, this clonotype was seen a few times. V usage is TRBV6-4 and J usage is TRBJ2-5, with 14 nucleotides matching TRBD2. The V and J ends lost 3 bases and 1 base, in that order; junction bases with no gene match: 1. The CDR3 length is 16 residues. Germline V gene sequence: CDR1 MRHNA, CDR2 SNTAGT. CDR3 residues: CASSEGTSGGQETQYF. The CDR3 nucleotides read TGTGCCAGCAGTGAAGGGACTAGCGGGGGCCAAGAGACCCAGTACTTC.

This rearrangement joins TRBV9 to TRBJ2-5, with 14 bases matching TRBD2. The CDR3 has 16 residues. Germline values: CDR1 SGDLS, CDR2 YYNGEE. With V trimmed by 4 bases and J by 5 bases, 7 bases remained unmatched. The CDR3 sequence is CASSLGLAGEGETQYF. As DNA, the CDR3 is TGTGCCAGCAGCCTGGGACTAGCGGGAGAAGGCGAGACCCAGTACTTC.

The chain employs TRBV5-4 and TRBJ1-6; 7 bases align to TRBD1. CDR3 length equals 16 residues. Germline V gives CDR1 SGHNT, CDR2 YYREEE (reference sequence). Trimming at V came to 4 bases and at J to 5 bases, leaving 9 bases not matched to a gene. CDR3 DNA sequence: TGTGCCAGCAGCAAGTCCCGGGACAGAGATAATTCACCCCTCCACTTT. Protein: CASSKSRDRDNSPLHF. The entire variable domain, with the rest obtained from reference TRBV5-4 and TRBJ1-6, is as follows: ETGVTQSPTHLIKTRGQQVTLRCSSQSGHNTVSWYQQALGQGPQFIFQYYREEENGRGNFPPRFSGLQFPNYSSELNVNALELDDSALYLCASSKSRDRDNSPLHFGNGTRLTVT.

This clonotype has a handful of counts. The genes are TRBV18 and TRBJ1-1; D gene unclear. V lost 5 bases and J lost 6, with 19 bases in between. The CDR3 consists of 15 residues. Germline V gene data show CDR1 as KGHSH and CDR2 as LQKENI. DNA for the CDR3: TGTGCCAGCTCATCGAATTTTAGGGAAATCCCTGAAGCTTTCTTT. Translated, it gives CASSSNFREIPEAFF.

This chain connects TRBV5-1 to TRBJ2-1; the match to TRBD2 covers 12 bases. The CDR3 is 16 amino acids. Germline CDR1 is SGHRS and CDR2 is YFSETQ. After removal of 1 base from V and 8 bases from J, the junction contained 7 bases not matched to a gene. CDR3 bases: TGCGCCAGCAGCTTGATAACTAGCGGGGGGAGGGATGAGCAGTTCTTC. Translation gives CASSLITSGGRDEQFF.

In its sample, this clonotype was seen a few times. This rearrangement joins TRBV6-2 or TRBV6-3 to TRBJ2-3; 8 bases fit TRBD2. V trimming: 2 bases; J trimming: 1 base; junction bases outside the gene matches: 17. Germline loops: CDR1 MNHEY, CDR2 SVGEGT. This CDR3 has 20 amino acids. DNA of the CDR3: TGTGCCAGCAGTTACCCCCTTCGGGCGGGGGGTTTGCAGGGCACAGATACGCAGTATTTT. Amino acids: CASSYPLRAGGLQGTDTQYF.

V and J are TRBV12-3 or TRBV12-4 and TRBJ2-3; 8 nucleotides align to TRBD2. CDR3 length equals 15 residues. After removal of 6 bases from V and 2 bases from J, the junction contained 7 bases not matched to a gene. The CDR3 coding sequence is TGTGCCAGCAGCCGGGGGGGGGGAAACACAGATACGCAGTATTTT. Protein sequence: CASSRGGGNTDTQYF.

The rearrangement joins TRBV6-2 or TRBV6-3 to TRBJ2-1; no reliable D call. This CDR3 has 13 amino acids. Germline assignment: CDR1 MNHEY and CDR2 SVGEGT. V was cut by 6 bases and J by 10 bases, with 16 bases left in between. CDR3 sequence (DNA): TGTGCCAGCAGCTCCCCGACCACCTACGAGCAGTTCTTC. Translating it yields CASSSPTTYEQFF.

The chain is built from TRBV18 and TRBJ2-5, with unresolved D. CDR1 and CDR2 (germline): KGHSH, LQKENI. CDR3 length equals 12 residues. Trimming shortened V by 2 bases and J by 2 bases, and 3 bases separated the two germline ends. The CDR3 nucleotides are TGTGCCAGCTCACCAAAACAAGAGACCCAGTACTTC. Protein sequence: CASSPKQETQYF.

In this sample, this clonotype turned up a few times. V is TRBV6-5 and J is TRBJ2-7; D perhaps matches TRBD1 (6 bases). Germline-derived CDR1 and CDR2 are MNHEY and SVGAGI. The CDR3 has 15 residues. V dropped 5 bases and J dropped 3 bases, with 17 bases sitting between them. For the CDR3, the DNA is TGTGCCAGCAGTGACCTACAGGGCCCCAACTACGAGCAGTACTTC. It yields the protein CASSDLQGPNYEQYF.